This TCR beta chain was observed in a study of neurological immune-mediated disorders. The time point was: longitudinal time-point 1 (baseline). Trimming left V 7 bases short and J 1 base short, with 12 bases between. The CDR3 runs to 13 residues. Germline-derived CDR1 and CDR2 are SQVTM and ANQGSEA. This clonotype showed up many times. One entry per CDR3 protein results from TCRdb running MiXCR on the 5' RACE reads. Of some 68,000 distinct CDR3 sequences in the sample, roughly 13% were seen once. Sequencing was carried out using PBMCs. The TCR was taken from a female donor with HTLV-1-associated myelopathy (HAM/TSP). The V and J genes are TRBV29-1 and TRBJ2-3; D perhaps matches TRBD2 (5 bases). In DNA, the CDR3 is TGCAGCGGGGTACTCGGGGGCACAGATACGCAGTATTTT. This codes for CSGVLGGTDTQYF.